These T cell receptor beta chains were read from a single sample in a study of blood T cells in healthy people across ages. One entry per CDR3 protein, called by TCRdb with MiXCR from the 5' RACE reads. The profile shows approximately 810,000 distinct CDR3 sequences, about 36% of them singletons. Input material: blood. Receptors originate from a young man in good health. CDR3s include the opening cysteine and the closing phenylalanine or tryptophan. A D gene is named only where the DNA matches it firmly. Size tells how often a clone was seen (once, few, many) or the class of an expanded clone, and some rows leave it out.

cdr3_aa	cdr3_nt	clone_size	d_call	v_call	j_call
CASSEGGPRETQYF	TGTGCCAGCAGTGAAGGGGGACCCCGGGAGACCCAGTACTTC	few	NA	TRBV6-1	TRBJ2-5
CGARQGRGTEAFF	TGCGGTGCTAGACAGGGGAGGGGCACTGAAGCTTTCTTT	NA	TRBD1	TRBV20-1	TRBJ1-1
CASSSPDRAVYGYTF	TGCGCCAGCAGCTCGCCCGACAGGGCGGTATATGGCTACACCTTC	NA	TRBD1	TRBV5-1	TRBJ1-2
CASSRRLRDYYNEQFF	TGTGCCAGCAGTCGTAGACTCCGGGACTACTACAATGAGCAGTTCTTC	NA	TRBD2	TRBV12-3/TRBV12-4	TRBJ2-1
CASSQDRSTRGPQYF	TGCGCCAGCAGCCAAGATAGGTCGACACGTGGGCCGCAGTACTTC	NA	NA	TRBV4-3	TRBJ2-5
CASSPGTSNYNEQFF	TGTGCCAGCAGTCCTGGGACATCTAATTACAATGAGCAGTTCTTC	NA	NA	TRBV28	TRBJ2-1
CASSMDRVFSQPQHF	TGTGCCAGTAGTATGGACAGGGTTTTCTCACAGCCCCAGCATTTT	few	TRBD1	TRBV19	TRBJ1-5
CASSVPIPYNEQFF	TGTGCCAGCAGCGTACCTATTCCTTACAATGAGCAGTTCTTC	few	NA	TRBV9	TRBJ2-1
CASGQEPEKLFF	TGTGCTTCGGGGCAGGAACCTGAAAAACTGTTTTTT	NA	NA	TRBV7-9	TRBJ1-4
CAWGTGTGIGYTF	TGTGCCTGGGGGACCGGGACAGGGATTGGCTACACCTTC	NA	TRBD1	TRBV30	TRBJ1-2
CASSEREETQYF	TGTGCCAGCAGTGAGCGGGAAGAGACCCAGTACTTC	NA	NA	TRBV2	TRBJ2-5
CSVRGQITEAFF	TGCAGCGTGAGGGGGCAGATCACTGAAGCTTTCTTT	once	TRBD1	TRBV29-1	TRBJ1-1
CSARVGGFPANQPQHF	TGCAGTGCTAGAGTGGGAGGCTTTCCAGCCAATCAGCCCCAGCATTTT	few	NA	TRBV20-1	TRBJ1-5
CASSHWTSALGANVLTF	TGTGCCAGCAGCCACTGGACTAGCGCCCTGGGGGCCAACGTCCTGACTTTC	NA	TRBD2	TRBV14	TRBJ2-6